Following are 11 T cell receptor beta chains from one sample sequenced in a study of T cell responses to AZD1222 COVID-19 vaccine. Only in-frame clones appear in the TCRdb table, and some are missing; sequencing was by immunoSEQ multiplex PCR. The sample holds about 150,000 clones; roughly 90% are singletons and the top ten take approximately 3.5%. The sequencing used peripheral blood, collected 28 days after the second AZD1222 dose. The receptors were gathered from an adult who received the AZD1222 COVID-19 vaccine.

As DNA, the CDR3 is TGTGCCAGCAGCCGACCCGGGGGCACTGAAGCTTTCTTT. The encoded protein is CASSRPGGTEAFF. The gene calls are TRBV5-4 and TRBJ1-1; TRBD1 is a possible D gene (5 bases). Deletions cut 4 bases from V and 4 bases from J, with 11 bases between. This CDR3 has 13 amino acids. Germline CDR1 SGHNT, CDR2 YYREEE (reference sequence).

The rearrangement uses TRBV6-4 and TRBJ1-2; 7 positions match TRBD1. Germline V gives CDR1 MRHNA, CDR2 SNTAGT. The CDR3 has 16 amino acids. The V segment lost 2 bases and the J segment 4 bases; nucleotides outside the gene matches: 10. The CDR3 DNA reads TGTGCCAGCAGTGACAGACAGGGACCGTTTATCTATGGCTACACCTTC. It encodes CASSDRQGPFIYGYTF.

The chain employs TRBV19 and TRBJ2-7, with a tentative D call TRBD2 (6 bases). This CDR3 is 16 amino acids long. Trimming stripped 5 bases from V and 3 bases from J, with 20 bases between. Germline loops: CDR1 LNHDA, CDR2 SQIVND (reference sequence). This CDR3 is CASSPSEGKRLYEQYF. The CDR3 DNA follows: TGTGCCAGTAGTCCTTCGGAGGGGAAACGGCTCTACGAGCAGTACTTC.

V and J are TRBV11-3 and TRBJ2-7; 7 bases map to TRBD1. Germline values: CDR1 SGHNT, CDR2 YENEEA. This CDR3 comprises 16 residues. J lost 5 bases, V lost 0 bases, and 10 bases had no gene match. CDR3 protein: CASSLEFGQGVHEQYF. The CDR3 nucleotides are TGTGCCAGCAGCTTAGAATTTGGCCAGGGGGTTCACGAGCAGTACTTC. Complete variable domain (other parts from reference TRBV11-3 and TRBJ2-7): EAGVVQSPRYKIIEKKQPVAFWCNPISGHNTLYWYLQNLGQGPELLIRYENEEAVDDSQLPKDRFSAERLKGVDSTLKIQPAELGDSAVYLCASSLEFGQGVHEQYFGPGTRLTVT.

The rearrangement joins TRBV11-3 to TRBJ2-2; possibly TRBD1 or TRBD2 for D (5 bases each). The V end was cut by 8 bases, the J end by 7 bases, with 17 bases between. Germline CDR1 and CDR2: SGHNT and YENEEA. The CDR3 has 14 residues. The CDR3 region has the DNA TGTGCCAGCCGCCGAGAGGGGCTCGGCGGGGAGCTGTTTTTT. Its translation is CASRREGLGGELFF.

The chain carries TRBV11-3 and TRBJ2-7; 11 nucleotides line up with TRBD2. V shed 2 bases, J shed 0 bases, and the junction held 9 bases outside the gene matches. Germline assignment: CDR1 SGHNT and CDR2 YENEEA. The CDR3 is made up of 18 amino acids. CDR3 in DNA: TGTGCCAGCAGCTTAACTAGCGGGAGTGTCCTAAGCTCCTACGAGCAGTACTTC. Encoded protein: CASSLTSGSVLSSYEQYF. The full variable domain, completed using reference TRBV11-3 and TRBJ2-7, is EAGVVQSPRYKIIEKKQPVAFWCNPISGHNTLYWYLQNLGQGPELLIRYENEEAVDDSQLPKDRFSAERLKGVDSTLKIQPAELGDSAVYLCASSLTSGSVLSSYEQYFGPGTRLTVT.

The rearrangement joins TRBV5-5 to TRBJ2-7; D is uncertain. The CDR3 runs 15 residues. V was clipped by 0 bases and J by 1 base, with 11 bases between them. Germline V CDR1 and CDR2: SGHKS, YYEKEE (reference sequence). CDR3 sequence: CASSLESRRSYEQYF. In nucleotides, the CDR3 is TGTGCCAGCAGCTTGGAGTCTAGACGGTCCTACGAGCAGTACTTC. The variable domain in full, with the rest retrieved from reference TRBV5-5 and TRBJ2-7, is DAGVTQSPTHLIKTRGQQVTLRCSPISGHKSVSWYQQVLGQGPQFIFQYYEKEERGRGNFPDRFSARQFPNYSSELNVNALLLGDSALYLCASSLESRRSYEQYFGPGTRLTVT.

This chain joins TRBV7-8 and TRBJ2-1, with TRBD2 matching 12 bases. With 5 bases clipped from V and 3 bases from J, the junction kept 8 bases outside the gene matches. CDR1 and CDR2 from the germline V gene are SGHVS and FQNEAQ. The CDR3 totals 17 residues. The CDR3 coding sequence is TGTGCCAGCAGCGGAAGGACTAGCGGGATTAACTACAATGAGCAGTTCTTC. Amino acid sequence: CASSGRTSGINYNEQFF.

This clone appeared a few times. V is TRBV6-5 and J is TRBJ1-3; D call uncertain. From germline, CDR1 is MNHEY and CDR2 SVGAGI. The CDR3 contains 16 residues. Between the trimmed V and J ends, which lost 0 bases and 0 bases, there was a span of 9 bases. Here the CDR3 reads CASSYSWPSSGNTIYF. The CDR3 region has the DNA TGTGCCAGCAGTTACTCTTGGCCGAGCTCTGGAAACACCATATATTTT.

The chain uses TRBV21-1 and TRBJ1-3. TRBV21-1 is annotated as a pseudogene. The length of the CDR3 is 22 residues. The DNA of the CDR3 is TGTGCCAGCAGCAAATTTGTAAAGCGGCGGGGAACTCGGAATGGCGCTGGAAACACCATATATTTT. Translation gives CASSKFVKRRGTRNGAGNTIYF.

The chain couples TRBV29-1 to TRBJ2-7; tentative D call: TRBD2 (7 bases). Germline V gene lookup returns CDR1 SQVTM and CDR2 ANQGSEA. V was clipped by 0 bases and J by 5 bases, with 23 bases between them. CDR3 size: 17 residues. CDR3: CSVEDLRSRTGGDEQYF. As DNA, the CDR3 is TGCAGCGTTGAAGATCTCCGATCGCGTACGGGGGGCGACGAGCAGTACTTC.